This T cell receptor (beta chain) comes out of a study of cytomegalovirus exposure and HLA in healthy donors. General study points: Apart from CMV serostatus, no immune exposure information was available. Presence/absence analyses rested on an assumption that sequencing depth was roughly uniform across donors. With high specificity and sensitivity, the classifier reportedly diagnosed cytomegalovirus status.

Concerning this clone itself: Its antigen remains unidentified.

The CDR3 is made up of 13 amino acids. Germline assignment: CDR1 MNHEY and CDR2 SVGAGI. The V gene end was trimmed by 6 bases and the J gene end by 6 bases; junction bases not matched to a gene: 7. The PCR employed 60 Vbeta primers together with 13 Jbeta primers. The repertoire was sequenced with immunoSEQ multiplex PCR; TCRdb's copy has only in-frame clones and lacks some. The sample has approximately 100,000 clones, about 80% seen once. The specimen sequenced was PBMCs. The clonotype comes from a female donor in good health and CMV-seronegative. The chain uses TRBV6-5 and TRBJ2-7, with TRBD2 matching over 8 bases. The DNA for the CDR3 is TGTGCCAGCAGACAGGGACTAGAAAGCGAGCAGTACTTC. Amino acid sequence: CASRQGLESEQYF.